The 19 T cell receptor beta chains below all came from one sample that was sequenced in a study of cytomegalovirus exposure and HLA in healthy donors. Use of 60 Vbeta and 13 Jbeta primers characterized the PCR. Generated by immunoSEQ multiplex PCR, the TCRdb table keeps only in-frame clones and is missing some. The table lists 200,000 to 250,000 clones, approximately 82% of them singletons. The sequenced sample was PBMCs. The source is a male donor in good health and CMV-seronegative.

This chain links TRBV5-1 with TRBJ2-7; TRBD2 matches at 11 bases. The CDR3 has 15 residues. CDR1 is SGHRS and CDR2 is YFSETQ in the germline V gene. With V trimmed by 4 bases and J by 0 bases, 3 bases remained unmatched. CDR3 in amino acids: CASSVTSGASYEQYF. CDR3 DNA sequence: TGCGCCAGCAGCGTGACTAGCGGGGCCTCCTACGAGCAGTACTTC.

A few counts support this clone. The V call is TRBV27, the J call TRBJ2-7; 9 nucleotides agree with TRBD1. Trimming removed 3 bases from V and 6 bases from J; junction bases left unmatched: 3. This CDR3 spans 13 amino acids. The germline CDR1 and CDR2 sequences are MNHEY and SMNVEV (reference sequence). The CDR3 DNA follows: TGTGCCAGCAGTTTCCACAGGGGGCCCGAGCAGTACTTC. This encodes CASSFHRGPEQYF.

CDR3 residues: CASRRDWSSYNEQFF. The CDR3 nucleotides are TGTGCCAGCAGGAGGGACTGGAGCTCCTACAATGAGCAGTTCTTC. The chain carries TRBV6-1 and TRBJ2-1; D perhaps matches TRBD2 (6 bases). V was trimmed by 6 bases and J by 0 bases, leaving 12 bases between them. This CDR3 has 15 residues. Germline-derived CDR1 and CDR2 are MNHNS and SASEGT.

The chain has TRBV25-1 and TRBJ2-3; TRBD1 matches at 8 bases. This CDR3 has 17 residues. V shed 5 bases and J 0 bases; nucleotides not matched to a gene: 10. Per germline, CDR1 MGHDK and CDR2 SYGVNS. CDR3 region: CASSHTTGDFSTDTQYF. The DNA of the CDR3 is TGTGCCAGCAGTCATACGACAGGGGATTTTAGCACAGATACGCAGTATTTT.

This clone was recorded a few times. Relative to the germline gene, one junction end is altered; a read error may explain this. The chain is built from TRBV7-8 and TRBJ2-2; TRBD2 agrees at 12 bases. Germline V gene lookup returns CDR1 SGHVS and CDR2 FQNEAQ. The CDR3 contains 14 residues. This CDR3 is CASSLAGGAGELFF. The CDR3 DNA sequence: TGTGCCAGCAGCCTAGCGGGAGGGGCCGGGGAGCTGTTTTTT.

This clone was seen just once. The V and J genes are TRBV28 and TRBJ1-1; D remains unclear. Deletions cut 7 bases from V and 0 bases from J, with 9 bases between. The CDR3 has 13 residues. Per germline, CDR1 MDHEN and CDR2 SYDVKM. This chain's CDR3 is CASITDMNTEAFF. The CDR3 DNA reads as TGTGCCAGCATAACAGATATGAACACTGAAGCTTTCTTT.

This clone was picked up one time. The V gene is TRBV28, the J gene TRBJ2-7; 11 nucleotides align to TRBD2. V was clipped by 2 bases and J by 8 bases; unmatched bases: 11. The CDR3 extends over 16 amino acids. Germline V gene sequence: CDR1 MDHEN, CDR2 SYDVKM. The CDR3: CASSLPGTSGGRQQYF. The CDR3 DNA reads TGTGCCAGCAGTTTACCCGGGACTAGCGGAGGCCGGCAGCAGTACTTC. The full variable domain, with the rest looked up from reference TRBV28 and TRBJ2-7, is DVKVTQSSRYLVKRTGEKVFLECVQDMDHENMFWYRQDPGLGLRLIYFSYDVKMKEKGDIPEGYSVSREKKERFSLILESASTNQTSMYLCASSLPGTSGGRQQYFGPGTRLTVT.

This chain uses TRBV18 with TRBJ2-7; 7 bases fit TRBD2. This CDR3 comprises 16 residues. The germline V gene encodes CDR1 KGHSH and CDR2 LQKENI. With 0 bases clipped from V and 0 bases from J, the junction kept 5 bases outside the gene matches. The CDR3, as DNA: TGTGCCAGCTCACCACCGGCGCCGGGGGGCTCCTACGAGCAGTACTTC. Its protein is CASSPPAPGGSYEQYF.

The rearrangement uses TRBV30 and TRBJ2-7; TRBD1 agrees at 9 bases. Germline lookup yields CDR1 GTSNPN and CDR2 SVGIG (reference sequence). Trimming cost V 5 bases and J 3 bases; bases outside gene matches: 8. This CDR3 is built from 14 residues. The CDR3 here is CAWEGTGWGYEQYF. Here the CDR3 DNA reads TGTGCCTGGGAAGGGACAGGGTGGGGCTACGAGCAGTACTTC.

This clone was recorded once. The chain recombines TRBV28 with TRBJ1-2; 9 bases map to TRBD1. V shed 6 bases and J 2 bases; nucleotides not matched to a gene: 7. Germline CDR1 and CDR2: MDHEN and SYDVKM. The CDR3 consists of 15 residues. The CDR3 loop reads CASRLPGTGNYGYTF. The CDR3 DNA reads TGTGCCAGCAGGCTTCCAGGGACAGGGAACTATGGCTACACCTTC.

The V call is TRBV27, the J call TRBJ2-4; 7 bases map to TRBD2. CDR1 MNHEY and CDR2 SMNVEV come from the germline V gene (reference sequence). V dropped 5 bases and J dropped 6; count of bases not matched to a gene: 10. This CDR3 spans 15 amino acids. The CDR3 loop reads CASSPVGGRGNIQYF. In DNA form, the CDR3 reads TGTGCCAGCAGTCCGGTGGGAGGGAGAGGAAACATTCAGTACTTC.

The table lists this clone with a few counts. This chain connects TRBV5-1 to TRBJ1-2; 9 nucleotides agree with TRBD1. The CDR3 extends over 13 amino acids. V trimming: 4 bases; J trimming: 3 bases; junction bases outside the gene matches: 1. The germline V gene has CDR1 SGHRS and CDR2 YFSETQ. The CDR3 here is CASSTGGDYGYTF. In DNA form, the CDR3 reads TGCGCCAGCAGCACAGGGGGCGACTATGGCTACACCTTC.

The chain carries TRBV7-9 and TRBJ1-1; the D gene is possibly TRBD1 (6 bases). CDR1 and CDR2 (germline): SEHNR, FQNEAQ (reference sequence). The CDR3 runs 11 residues. V lost 4 bases to trimming and J lost 7 bases, with 7 bases between them. In nucleotides, the CDR3 is TGTGCCAGCAGCTCGACAGGTGAAGCTTTCTTT. This codes for CASSSTGEAFF.

The chain carries TRBV19 and TRBJ2-3, with 7 bases fitting TRBD2. Germline V gene data show CDR1 as LNHDA and CDR2 as SQIVND (reference sequence). The length of the CDR3 is 15 residues. V shed 5 bases and J 8 bases; nucleotides not matched to a gene: 13. DNA of the CDR3: TGTGCCAGTAGTCCCCGGGGGGTGCGGTTTTCTACGCAGTATTTT. Residues: CASSPRGVRFSTQYF. Looking up the rest from reference TRBV19 and TRBJ2-3 gives the full variable domain: DGGITQSPKYLFRKEGQNVTLSCEQNLNHDAMYWYRQDPGQGLRLIYYSQIVNDFQKGDIAEGYSVSREKKESFPLTVTSAQKNPTAFYLCASSPRGVRFSTQYFGPGTRLTVL.

J is TRBJ1-5 and V is TRBV27; D is unresolved. Per germline, CDR1 MNHEY and CDR2 SMNVEV (reference sequence). The CDR3 loop spans 13 amino acids. V was trimmed by 6 bases and J by 7 bases, leaving 13 bases between them. CDR3 nucleotides: TGTGCCAGCAGGCCTCTTATGAGCCAGCCCCAGCATTTT. It yields the protein CASRPLMSQPQHF.

The V call is TRBV1, the J call TRBJ1-5. TRBV1 is described as a pseudogene. The CDR3 has 15 residues. The CDR3 sequence: CTSSHAERSNQPQHF. The CDR3 DNA reads as TGCACCAGCAGCCACGCGGAGAGAAGCAATCAGCCCCAGCATTTT.

This clone has a handful of counts. This chain uses TRBV6-5 with TRBJ1-4; D call uncertain. V shed 2 bases and J shed 1 base, with 8 bases lying between them. The CDR3 contains 15 residues. Per the germline V gene, CDR1 is MNHEY and CDR2 is SVGAGI. The CDR3 protein is CASSYPFGTNEKLFF. CDR3 in DNA: TGTGCCAGCAGTTACCCCTTCGGAACTAATGAAAAACTGTTTTTT.

The CDR3: CASSLGRGDGYTF. Here the CDR3 DNA reads TGTGCCAGCAGCTTAGGCAGGGGGGATGGCTACACCTTC. The chain couples TRBV13 to TRBJ1-2, with 7 nucleotides matching TRBD1. The V segment lost 0 bases and the J segment 6 bases; nucleotides outside the gene matches: 1. The germline gives CDR1 PRHDT, CDR2 FYEKMQ (reference sequence). This CDR3 region has 13 residues.

CDR3 sequence reads: CASSLAGPNQPQHF. CDR3 nucleotide sequence: TGTGCCAGCAGCTTGGCAGGGCCTAATCAGCCCCAGCATTTT. The chain recombines TRBV5-4 with TRBJ1-5; D is perhaps TRBD1 (5 bases). The germline V gene encodes CDR1 SGHNT and CDR2 YYREEE (reference sequence). V gave up 0 bases and J gave up 4 bases, with 8 bases separating them. The CDR3 contains 14 residues.